The rows below give T cell receptor beta chains drawn from one sample of a study of T-cell memory formation after mild COVID-19. TCRdb recomputed calls from the 5' RACE reads with MiXCR, one row per CDR3 protein. In the table there are 200,000 to 300,000 distinct CDR3 sequences, approximately 15% of which are singletons. Sequenced input: PBMCs or a T cell subset sorted from them (not recorded which). Receptor source: an adult woman who had mild COVID-19 (a few samples of this study predate the infection). Cell type and time point are not known. Both conserved end residues are part of each CDR3. D genes are given only for firm matches. Clone size is shown for a subset of rows, as once, few, many or a class of expanded clone.

few,-,TRBV5-1,TRBJ2-1,TGCGCCAGCAGCTCATTTCCACAGGGTGGTATCGGGAACAATGAGCAGTTCTTC,CASSSFPQGGIGNNEQFF
few,-,TRBV12-3/TRBV12-4,TRBJ1-1,TGTGCCAGCACCAAACAGGGAACTGAAGCTTTCTTT,CASTKQGTEAFF
-,-,TRBV3-1,TRBJ2-2,TGTGCCAGCAGCCGATGGGGCGGGGTGAACACCGGGGAGCTGTTTTTT,CASSRWGGVNTGELFF
many,TRBD1,TRBV5-1,TRBJ2-5,TGCGCCAGCAGCTTGGAGGGGACAGGGAGAGAGACCCAGTACTTC,CASSLEGTGRETQYF
-,TRBD2,TRBV6-1,TRBJ2-5,TGTGCCAGCACGGCAGCGGGAGGGCGACAAGAGACCCAGTACTTC,CASTAAGGRQETQYF
many,-,TRBV10-3,TRBJ1-1,TGTGCCATCAGTGACTCCGTCAGAGGCACTGAAGCTTTCTTT,CAISDSVRGTEAFF
-,TRBD1,TRBV3-1,TRBJ2-7,TGTGCCAGCAGCCGTGGACAGGACGAGCAGTACTTC,CASSRGQDEQYF
few,TRBD2,TRBV5-1,TRBJ2-1,TGCGCCAGCAGTCTAGGCGGGAGCGGTTGGAATGAGCAGTTCTTC,CASSLGGSGWNEQFF
-,-,TRBV7-9,TRBJ1-1,TGTGCCAGCAGCTCCGGCGGCAGGGGGAACACTGAAGCTTTCTTT,CASSSGGRGNTEAFF
-,-,TRBV7-8,TRBJ1-2,TGTGCCAGCAGCTCAAGCACCTCTTGGTATGGCTACACCTTC,CASSSSTSWYGYTF
few,-,TRBV11-3,TRBJ1-5,TGTGCCAGCAGCTTATCAGCAGGGCCCGCGGGTCAGCCCCAGCATTTT,CASSLSAGPAGQPQHF
few,-,TRBV12-3/TRBV12-4,TRBJ2-3,TGTGCCAGCACCCCCGAGCCAGGAATACCGCAGTATTTT,CASTPEPGIPQYF
many,-,TRBV12-3/TRBV12-4,TRBJ1-2,TGTGCCAGCAGTTCCGACAGCTATGGCTACACCTTC,CASSSDSYGYTF
many,-,TRBV4-2,TRBJ1-3,TGTGCCAGCAGCCACGAGGGAAACACCATATATTTT,CASSHEGNTIYF
-,-,TRBV6-5,TRBJ2-3,TGTGCCAGCAGAGCGACCGTCTCAGATACGCAGTATTTT,CASRATVSDTQYF
few,TRBD1,TRBV7-6,TRBJ1-6,TGTGCCAGCAGGGGCGGGACAGTGAATTCACCCCTCCACTTT,CASRGGTVNSPLHF
-,-,TRBV15,TRBJ1-2,TGTGCCACCAGCAGACCCCTACAGGGTCTCGGCTACACCTTC,CATSRPLQGLGYTF
-,-,TRBV7-2,TRBJ1-3,TGTGCCAGCAGCTCACAGGGTGGGGGAAACACCATATATTTT,CASSSQGGGNTIYF
-,TRBD1,TRBV9,TRBJ1-6,TGTGCCAGCAGCATAGGAGGGGGCGCAGGTAATTCACCCCTCCACTTT,CASSIGGGAGNSPLHF
-,TRBD2,TRBV7-8,TRBJ2-3,TGTGCCAGCAGCGGGGGGACAGCACTAGCGGGAGCTCGCTATACGCAGTATTTT,CASSGGTALAGARYTQYF
-,-,TRBV11-3,TRBJ2-6,TGTGCCAGCAGCTTGAGGCGCGCCAGGGAGGGGGCCAACGTCCTGACTTTC,CASSLRRAREGANVLTF
few,-,TRBV14,TRBJ2-2,TGTGCCAGCAGCCAAGGGAACCTCCTGAACACCGGGGAGCTGTTTTTT,CASSQGNLLNTGELFF
-,-,TRBV5-1,TRBJ1-5,TGCGCCAGCAGCTTGGATCCCTCAGGGCATGGCAATCAGCCCCAGCATTTT,CASSLDPSGHGNQPQHF
few,-,TRBV5-1,TRBJ2-1,TGCGCCAGCAGCTGGATGGGTCCGGGTCCTACGTTTGAGCAGTTCTTC,CASSWMGPGPTFEQFF
many,-,TRBV2,TRBJ2-7,TGTGCCAGCACTATTTCGGGACATCTAATCTACGAGCAGTACTTC,CASTISGHLIYEQYF
few,-,TRBV24-1,TRBJ2-1,TGTGCCACCTCTACCCAGGGGTCCTACAATGAGCAGTTCTTC,CATSTQGSYNEQFF
-,TRBD2,TRBV2,TRBJ2-5,TGTGCCAGCGCCTTGGGACTAGCGGGAGGGGCAGAGACCCAGTACTTC,CASALGLAGGAETQYF
-,-,TRBV5-6,TRBJ2-1,TGTGCCAGCAGCCGGGACTTCTACTACAATGAGCAGTTCTTC,CASSRDFYYNEQFF
-,-,TRBV15,TRBJ2-7,TGTGCCACCAGCAGAGATAAGTACGACCCTGGATCCTACGAGCAGTACTTC,CATSRDKYDPGSYEQYF
-,-,TRBV2,TRBJ2-5,TGTGCCAGCAGTGAAAACGCCGGGCAGGAGACCCAGTACTTC,CASSENAGQETQYF
-,-,TRBV30,TRBJ1-2,TGTGCCTGGAGTGTATGGTATGGCTACACCTTC,CAWSVWYGYTF
once,TRBD1,TRBV20-1,TRBJ1-1,TGCAGTGCTAGCCGCCCCGGGACAGGGAGGACTGAAGCTTTCTTT,CSASRPGTGRTEAFF
few,-,TRBV20-1,TRBJ1-1,TGCAGTGCTAGAAGAAATAAAGGGGCGCTGAGGGGACTGACAACTGAAGCTTTCTTT,CSARRNKGALRGLTTEAFF
few,-,TRBV5-1,TRBJ1-2,TGCGCCAGCAGCCCCGGACGACCCCTGGAGGGCTACACCTTC,CASSPGRPLEGYTF
many,TRBD2,TRBV24-1,TRBJ2-1,TGTGCCACCAGTTCCATTGGCGGGGGGGCTGGGGAGCAGTTCTTC,CATSSIGGGAGEQFF
-,TRBD2,TRBV3-1,TRBJ2-5,TGTGCCAGCAGCGGTAGCGGGGGCCCCCAAGAGACCCAGTACTTC,CASSGSGGPQETQYF
-,-,TRBV12-3/TRBV12-4,TRBJ2-7,TGTGCCAGCAGTTTGTTCGGGCTAGAGTACGAGCAGTACTTC,CASSLFGLEYEQYF
-,-,TRBV24-1,TRBJ1-4,TGTGCCACCAGTGATTCTGGCCAGCGTAATGAAAAACTGTTTTTT,CATSDSGQRNEKLFF
-,TRBD2,TRBV5-1,TRBJ2-7,TGCGCCAGCAGCTTGGATCTAGCGGACCTGTACTTC,CASSLDLADLYF
-,-,TRBV18,TRBJ1-2,TGTGCCAGCTCACCACCCGACTCACTCCGGGCTGGCTACACCTTC,CASSPPDSLRAGYTF
many,-,TRBV7-8,TRBJ2-3,TGTGCCAGCAGCTTGAGGGGTCCTAGCACAGATACGCAGTATTTT,CASSLRGPSTDTQYF
-,-,TRBV9,TRBJ2-3,TGTGCCAGCAGCGTTAGACCTGGAGGCACAGATACGCAGTATTTT,CASSVRPGGTDTQYF
many,-,TRBV20-1,TRBJ2-7,TGCAGTGCTACCCCTAGACGACCGGAGGGCTACGAGCAGTACTTC,CSATPRRPEGYEQYF
few,-,TRBV15,TRBJ2-5,TGTGCCACCAGCAGAGGAAGTAGTGGGCAAGAGACCCAGTACTTC,CATSRGSSGQETQYF
many,-,TRBV25-1,TRBJ2-7,TGTGCCAGCAGTGAATATGTCGGCTACGAGCAGTACTTC,CASSEYVGYEQYF
-,-,TRBV12-3/TRBV12-4,TRBJ2-1,TGTGCCAGCAGTTTAGCGAAGGCACCCCTTGGGTACAATGAGCAGTTCTTC,CASSLAKAPLGYNEQFF
few,-,TRBV2,TRBJ1-5,TGTGCCAGCAGGCAGGGGACGAGCAATCAGCCCCAGCATTTT,CASRQGTSNQPQHF
-,-,TRBV7-2,TRBJ1-4,TGTGCCAGCAGTAAACAGGGCACTAATGAAAAACTGTTTTTT,CASSKQGTNEKLFF
few,TRBD2,TRBV15,TRBJ2-1,TGTGCCACCAGGGACGATACAGGACTAGCGGGTGGAGCCAGCTCCTACAATGAGCAGTTCTTC,CATRDDTGLAGGASSYNEQFF
few,TRBD1,TRBV7-2,TRBJ1-2,TGTGCCAGCAGCTCACAGGGGGGTCTTAATGGCTACACCTTC,CASSSQGGLNGYTF
few,TRBD2,TRBV20-1,TRBJ2-2,TGCAGTGCTCCAGGAAATGGACTAGCGGGAGGAACGGGCACCGGGGAGCTGTTTTTT,CSAPGNGLAGGTGTGELFF
-,-,TRBV19,TRBJ1-1,TGTGCCAGTAGCGTCGGGGGGGGCACTGAAGCTTTCTTT,CASSVGGGTEAFF
-,-,TRBV12-3/TRBV12-4,TRBJ2-1,TGTGCCAGCAGTTTCACCGACAGCGACTCGCAGTTCTTC,CASSFTDSDSQFF
few,-,TRBV6-2/TRBV6-3,TRBJ2-6,TGTGCCAGCAGTTACTCCGGTCGTGCGGTCCCTGGGGCCAACGTCCTGACTTTC,CASSYSGRAVPGANVLTF
once,-,TRBV30,TRBJ1-1,TGTGCCTGGAGTGTAAACACCCAGTACACTGAAGCTTTCTTT,CAWSVNTQYTEAFF
-,-,TRBV5-1,TRBJ1-5,TGCGCCAGCAGCTTCTCCGGGCAATGGCCCCAGCATTTT,CASSFSGQWPQHF
-,-,TRBV6-5,TRBJ1-2,TGTGCCAGCAGTTACTCGATTGGGTCTGGCTACACCTTC,CASSYSIGSGYTF
many,TRBD2,TRBV9,TRBJ2-2,TGTGCCAGCAGCGTTAGCGGGAAGAAGACCGGGGAGCTGTTTTTT,CASSVSGKKTGELFF
-,-,TRBV9,TRBJ2-2,TGTGCCAGCAGCGTAAACGGGGAGCTGTTTTTT,CASSVNGELFF